The 23 T cell receptor beta chains listed next were all sequenced from one sample in a study of shared clonotypes between healthy human individuals. Assay: immunoSEQ multiplex PCR; the TCRdb copy retains only in-frame clones and omits some. The sample lists roughly 2.1 million clones; about 92% were seen once. CD45RO-negative cells were positively selected for CCR7, leaving out terminally differentiated effector memory CD45RA+ cells. The specimen sequenced was naive CD8+ T cells from PBMCs. These TCRs come from a man aged 18 to 29 in good health. Some clones in this sample may be carry-over from other donors' samples.

This clone was detected only once. The chain couples TRBV14 to TRBJ2-5; D is unclear. The CDR3 totals 18 residues. Germline CDR1 and CDR2: SGHDN and FVKESK. Deletions cut 0 bases from V and 4 bases from J, with 21 bases between. CDR3 in amino acids: CASSQDPGPLPARETQYF. The CDR3 DNA reads TGTGCCAGCAGCCAAGATCCCGGGCCCCTCCCGGCAAGAGAGACCCAGTACTTC.

The chain links TRBV4-2 to TRBJ2-2; 12 nucleotides line up with TRBD2. V lost 4 bases to trimming and J lost 1 base; unmatched junction nucleotides: 4. CDR1 and CDR2 from the germline V gene are LGHNA and YNFKEQ. CDR3 length equals 17 residues. The DNA of the CDR3 is TGTGCCAGCAGCCCAGGACTAGCGGGATTGAACACCGGGGAGCTGTTTTTT. Its translation: CASSPGLAGLNTGELFF.

The chain joins TRBV6-6 to TRBJ1-2; possibly TRBD1 for D (5 bases). V dropped 0 bases and J dropped 6 bases, with 17 bases sitting between them. The CDR3 contains 16 residues. Germline-derived CDR1 and CDR2 are MNHNY and SVGAGI (reference sequence). CDR3 sequence reads: CASSYSIAAGRDGYTF. The DNA for the CDR3 is TGTGCCAGCAGTTACTCGATTGCGGCAGGGAGGGATGGCTACACCTTC.

The rearrangement joins TRBV27 to TRBJ2-5, with 12 bases fitting TRBD2. The CDR3 loop spans 17 amino acids. After removal of 2 bases from V and 2 bases from J, the junction contained 6 bases not matched to a gene. From germline, CDR1 is MNHEY and CDR2 SMNVEV (reference sequence). CDR3 in amino acids: CASSLLPLAGGQETQYF. The CDR3 bases are TGTGCCAGCAGTTTACTTCCCCTAGCGGGAGGGCAAGAGACCCAGTACTTC.

The chain employs TRBV27 and TRBJ2-5; 10 bases map to TRBD2. V shed 5 bases, J shed 0 bases, and the junction held 9 bases outside the gene matches. The CDR3 has 17 amino acids. Germline values: CDR1 MNHEY, CDR2 SMNVEV (reference sequence). The CDR3 DNA is TGTGCCAGCAGTCCCACGTTCGGACTAGCGGACCAAGAGACCCAGTACTTC. The encoded protein is CASSPTFGLADQETQYF.

The chain employs TRBV28 and TRBJ2-7; possibly TRBD1 or TRBD2 for D (5 bases each). V lost 3 bases and J lost 4, with 10 bases in between. This CDR3 is built from 13 residues. Germline CDR1 reads MDHEN; CDR2 reads SYDVKM. The CDR3 nucleotides are TGTGCCAGCAGTTTTGAGGGGTGGTACGAGCAGTACTTC. It encodes CASSFEGWYEQYF.

The chain employs TRBV9 and TRBJ2-5, with 7 bases aligning to TRBD1. The germline CDR1 and CDR2 sequences are SGDLS and YYNGEE. This CDR3 contains 16 residues. Trimming took 0 bases from V and 2 from J; bases not matched to a gene: 7. In DNA form, the CDR3 reads TGTGCCAGCAGCGTAGACCCCAGGGGGTCACAAGAGACCCAGTACTTC. It specifies CASSVDPRGSQETQYF.

As concerns this clone: Other DNA variants within this sample encode the same CDR3. J is TRBJ2-7 and V is TRBV9; 11 bases are a match to TRBD1. The V gene end was trimmed by 3 bases and the J gene end by 3 bases; junction bases not matched to a gene: 5. Germline CDR1 reads SGDLS; CDR2 reads YYNGEE. The CDR3 is made up of 15 amino acids. The CDR3, as DNA: TGTGCCAGCAGCGCCTCGGGGACAGGGGGCTACGAGCAGTACTTC. It is translated as CASSASGTGGYEQYF.

The chain's CDR3 is CASSLGGSGTGELFF. The CDR3 DNA sequence: TGTGCCAGCAGTTTGGGTGGTAGCGGCACCGGGGAGCTGTTTTTT. This chain joins TRBV28 and TRBJ2-2; a possible D gene is TRBD2 (6 bases). The CDR3 spans 15 residues. Looked up from germline, CDR1 is MDHEN and CDR2 is SYDVKM. V was pared by 3 bases and J by 4 bases, with 12 bases between.

This chain uses TRBV7-8 with TRBJ1-5, with TRBD1 identical over 8 bases. Trimming cost V 1 base and J 4 bases; bases outside gene matches: 3. The CDR3 covers 15 residues. Looked up from germline, CDR1 is SGHVS and CDR2 is FQNEAQ. The CDR3 DNA sequence: TGTGCCAGCAGCTTAGACAGGGGGTTTAATCAGCCCCAGCATTTT. It yields the protein CASSLDRGFNQPQHF.

The chain combines TRBV6-5 with TRBJ2-3; D is unclear. From germline, CDR1 is MNHEY and CDR2 SVGAGI. There are 13 residues in the CDR3. Deletions cut 6 bases from V and 4 bases from J, with 11 bases between. The CDR3 region has the DNA TGTGCCAGCAGGGCAGAGGCCCCAGATACGCAGTATTTT. Its translation: CASRAEAPDTQYF.

In its sample, this clone was seen once. This chain connects TRBV28 to TRBJ2-1; 7 nucleotides agree with TRBD1. CDR3 length: 15 residues. Germline CDR1 MDHEN, CDR2 SYDVKM. J lost 1 base, V lost 6 bases, and 6 bases had no gene match. The CDR3 DNA reads TGTGCCAGCAGCCGGACAGGTTTTTCCTACAATGAGCAGTTCTTC. This translates into CASSRTGFSYNEQFF.

The rearrangement links TRBV16 to TRBJ1-5, with 9 positions matching TRBD1. With 4 bases clipped from V and 5 bases from J, the junction kept 0 bases outside the gene matches. Germline loops: CDR1 KGHSY, CDR2 FQNENV. The CDR3 length is 13 residues. CDR3 amino acids: CASSRTGDQPQHF. CDR3 sequence (DNA): TGTGCCAGCAGCCGGACAGGGGATCAGCCCCAGCATTTT.

This rearrangement joins TRBV28 to TRBJ2-4; no definite D call. Germline assignment: CDR1 MDHEN and CDR2 SYDVKM. Trimming stripped 4 bases from V and 1 base from J, with 14 bases between. This CDR3 region has 16 residues. The CDR3 here is CASSYPDEEAKNIQYF. For the CDR3, the DNA is TGTGCCAGCAGTTACCCCGATGAAGAGGCCAAAAACATTCAGTACTTC.

About this clone: The sample contains more than one DNA sequence encoding this CDR3. The chain employs TRBV28 and TRBJ2-7, with 10 bases matching TRBD2. This CDR3 contains 14 residues. CDR1 and CDR2 from the germline V gene are MDHEN and SYDVKM. The J segment lost 1 base and the V segment lost 6 bases, leaving 3 bases of the junction unmatched. The CDR3 is CASSASGSSYEQYF. CDR3 in DNA: TGTGCCAGCAGCGCTAGCGGGAGTTCCTACGAGCAGTACTTC.

CDR3 coding DNA: TGTGCCAGCAGCCCAAAGAGCGGGAGGACCGGGGAGCTGTTTTTT. This codes for CASSPKSGRTGELFF. The chain has TRBV7-9 and TRBJ2-2, with 9 bases fitting TRBD2. This CDR3 comprises 15 residues. The J segment lost 5 bases and the V segment lost 5 bases, leaving 6 bases of the junction unmatched. In germline, CDR1 is SEHNR, CDR2 FQNEAQ (reference sequence).

Of note for this clone: Other nucleotide sequences in the sample specify the same CDR3. This chain uses TRBV30 with TRBJ1-1; no firm D call. From germline, CDR1 is GTSNPN and CDR2 SVGIG (reference sequence). V lost 0 bases, J lost 0 bases, and 5 bases lay in between. The CDR3 runs 13 residues. This chain's CDR3 is CAWSVSVNTEAFF. CDR3 coding DNA: TGTGCCTGGAGTGTAAGCGTGAACACTGAAGCTTTCTTT. The complete variable domain, with remaining parts taken from reference TRBV30 and TRBJ1-1, reads SQTIHQWPATLVQPVGSPLSLECTVEGTSNPNLYWYRQAAGRGLQLLFYSVGIGQISSEVPQNLSASRPQDRQFILSSKKLLLSDSGFYLCAWSVSVNTEAFFGQGTRLTVV.

This chain joins TRBV5-6 and TRBJ1-1; D remains ambiguous. Germline V gene lookup returns CDR1 SGHDT and CDR2 YYEEEE. V lost 3 bases and J lost 4, with 10 bases in between. The CDR3 is 13 residues long. The CDR3 region is CASSWAEATEAFF. DNA of the CDR3: TGTGCCAGCAGCTGGGCCGAAGCCACTGAAGCTTTCTTT.

The chain is built from TRBV30 and TRBJ2-1; D ambiguous. The CDR3 has 12 residues. Germline loops: CDR1 GTSNPN, CDR2 SVGIG (reference sequence). The V end was cut by 0 bases, the J end by 6 bases, with 6 bases between. The CDR3 loop is CAWSVDLNEQFF. The CDR3 DNA is TGTGCCTGGAGTGTAGACCTCAATGAGCAGTTCTTC.

V usage is TRBV30 and J usage is TRBJ1-3, with a weak D call TRBD1 (5 bases). The germline V and J ends were trimmed by 4 bases and 2 bases, with 12 bases remaining between them. The CDR3 has 14 amino acids. The germline CDR1 and CDR2 sequences are GTSNPN and SVGIG (reference sequence). The CDR3 sequence is CAWINPRAGNTIYF. DNA for the CDR3: TGTGCCTGGATCAACCCCAGGGCTGGAAACACCATATATTTT.

V is TRBV7-9 and J is TRBJ1-2; 8 bases match TRBD1. The CDR3 extends over 16 amino acids. V lost 4 bases, J lost 4 bases, and 11 bases stayed unmatched. Germline values: CDR1 SEHNR, CDR2 FQNEAQ (reference sequence). CDR3 in amino acids: CASSSPLRDRIYGYTF. CDR3 in DNA: TGTGCCAGCAGCTCACCCCTACGGGACAGGATCTATGGCTACACCTTC.

The CDR3 bases are TGTGCCAGCAGTTACTCACCTACCTCCTACGAGCAGTACTTC. This translates into CASSYSPTSYEQYF. The chain joins TRBV6-5 to TRBJ2-7; the D is unclear. CDR1 MNHEY and CDR2 SVGAGI come from the germline V gene. V was clipped by 0 bases and J by 0 bases, with 6 bases between them. The length of the CDR3 is 14 residues.

V is TRBV6-6 and J is TRBJ2-3; D is unresolved. This CDR3 is built from 15 residues. Trimming shortened V by 0 bases and J by 6 bases, and 13 bases separated the two germline ends. Germline CDR1 MNHNY, CDR2 SVGAGI (reference sequence). The CDR3 loop reads CASSYSISRTDTQYF. Written as DNA, the CDR3 is TGTGCCAGCAGTTACTCGATCTCCAGGACCGATACGCAGTATTTT.